The rows below give T cell receptor beta chains drawn from one sample of a study of glioma-infiltrating T cells after dendritic cell vaccination. Measured with immunoSEQ multiplex PCR; TCRdb has only the in-frame clones, and not every one. The sample shows 50,000 to 70,000 clones, roughly 83% of them seen only once. The sequencing here drew on blood, taken after dendritic cell vaccination. The receptors stem from a human donor with glioblastoma. Each CDR3 is given with its conserved first and last residue. D genes are given only for firm matches. Only some rows state a clone size, as once, few, many or a class for expanded clones.

>-|TRBV5-1|-|TRBJ2-5
CASSLIREETQYF
TGCGCCAGCAGCTTGATTAGAGAAGAGACCCAGTACTTC
>-|TRBV29-1|-|TRBJ1-1
CSVNPRGGDEAFF
TGCAGCGTCAACCCCCGAGGGGGGGATGAAGCTTTCTTT
>-|TRBV7-2|-|TRBJ2-5
CASSFSYQETQYF
TGTGCCAGCAGCTTTTCGTACCAAGAGACCCAGTACTTC
>once|TRBV13|-|TRBJ1-3
CASSFPGDSGNTIYF
TGTGCCAGCAGCTTCCCGGGGGACTCTGGAAACACCATATATTTT
>-|TRBV20-1|-|TRBJ2-1
CSADRTNEQFF
TGCAGTGCAGACAGGACCAATGAGCAGTTCTTC
>-|TRBV2|-|TRBJ1-5
CASSEARGYSNQPQHF
TGTGCCAGCAGTGAAGCGAGAGGGTATAGCAATCAGCCCCAGCATTTT
>-|TRBV27|-|TRBJ1-2
CASTSGDGYTF
TGTGCCAGCACCTCAGGGGATGGCTACACCTTC
>-|TRBV5-1|-|TRBJ2-1
CASSREGQGYNEQFF
TGCGCCAGCTCCCGGGAGGGACAGGGCTACAATGAGCAGTTCTTC
>once|TRBV11-3|TRBD1|TRBJ1-2
CASSLDPTGAGYTF
TGTGCCAGCAGCTTAGATCCAACAGGGGCCGGCTACACCTTC
>-|TRBV5-6|TRBD1|TRBJ1-1
CASSLRGTGSTEAFF
TGTGCCAGCAGTCTCCGCGGGACAGGGTCCACTGAAGCTTTCTTT
>-|TRBV7-9|-|TRBJ1-1
CASSFGGASVNTEAFF
TGTGCCAGCAGCTTCGGAGGGGCCTCAGTGAACACTGAAGCTTTCTTT
>-|TRBV30|TRBD1|TRBJ1-4
CAAGQGQVREKLFF
TGTGCCGCGGGACAGGGACAGGTCCGGGAAAAACTGTTTTTT
>-|TRBV5-1|-|TRBJ1-2
CASSDTGSQGSYTF
TGCGCCAGCAGCGATACCGGGAGCCAGGGTAGCTACACCTTC
>once|TRBV6-5|TRBD1|TRBJ2-5
CASRRTGGEAQYF
TGTGCCAGCAGAAGGACAGGGGGAGAGGCCCAGTACTTC
>-|TRBV7-6|TRBD1|TRBJ2-3
CASRSTGGSTDTQYF
TGTGCCAGCAGGTCGACAGGGGGAAGCACAGATACGCAGTATTTT
>few|TRBV30|-|TRBJ1-5
CAWSPGTTNQPQHF
TGTGCCTGGTCCCCCGGGACAACTAATCAGCCCCAGCATTTT
>-|TRBV4-1|TRBD2|TRBJ2-3
CASSQQRGDTDTQYF
TGCGCCAGCAGCCAGCAGCGGGGGGACACAGATACGCAGTATTTT
>-|TRBV18|-|TRBJ2-5
CASSPAGAATQYF
TGTGCCAGCTCACCAGCAGGGGCCGCGACCCAGTACTTC
>few|TRBV30|TRBD1|TRBJ2-1
CAWSLGTGDEQFF
TGTGCCTGGAGTTTAGGGACAGGGGATGAGCAGTTCTTC
>once|TRBV27|TRBD1|TRBJ2-5
CASSSNRGEETQYF
TGTGCCAGCAGTTCGAACAGGGGAGAAGAGACCCAGTACTTC
>-|TRBV5-1|TRBD1|TRBJ2-7
CASSLLTGFTYEQYF
TGCGCCAGCAGCCTTCTGACAGGGTTTACCTACGAGCAGTACTTC
>-|TRBV6-5|-|TRBJ1-5
CASSGGARQPQHF
TGTGCCAGCAGTGGGGGGGCGCGGCAGCCCCAGCATTTT
>few|TRBV30|TRBD1|TRBJ1-2
CAAYRGGYTF
TGTGCCGCGTACAGGGGTGGCTACACCTTC
>-|TRBV4-1|TRBD2|TRBJ2-5
CASSQRGASGPLGDQYF
TGCGCCAGCAGCCAACGAGGGGCTAGCGGACCCCTTGGAGACCAGTACTTC
>-|TRBV30|TRBD1|TRBJ1-6
CAWSVTTGGNSPLHF
TGTGCCTGGAGTGTAACGACAGGGGGTAATTCACCCCTCCACTTT
>-|TRBV6-5|-|TRBJ1-5
CASSYADKQPQHF
TGTGCCAGCAGTTACGCGGACAAACAGCCCCAGCATTTT
>-|TRBV4-1|-|TRBJ2-7
CASSQDRGLGGAYYEQYF
TGCGCCAGCAGCCAAGATCGGGGCCTAGGGGGGGCGTACTACGAGCAGTACTTC
>-|TRBV27|TRBD1|TRBJ2-5
CASSPEDRVGTQYF
TGTGCCAGCAGTCCAGAGGACAGGGTGGGGACCCAGTACTTC
>-|TRBV7-2|TRBD1|TRBJ1-5
CASSYRGQQPQHF
TGTGCCAGCAGCTACAGGGGACAACAGCCCCAGCATTTT
>-|TRBV7-2|-|TRBJ2-3
CASSPRDTQYF
TGTGCCAGCAGCCCGAGGGATACGCAGTATTTT
>few|TRBV4-2|TRBD2|TRBJ2-7
CASSQRLAGASYEQYF
TGTGCCAGCAGCCAAAGGCTAGCGGGGGCCTCCTACGAGCAGTACTTC
>-|TRBV18|TRBD2|TRBJ2-1
CASSPSSGAYNEQFF
TGTGCCAGCTCACCTAGTAGCGGGGCCTACAATGAGCAGTTCTTC
>-|TRBV11-3|TRBD1|TRBJ1-2
CASSLDRIAGQGSGGYTF
TGTGCCAGCAGCTTAGATCGGATCGCGGGACAGGGTTCAGGTGGCTACACCTTC
>-|TRBV11-1|TRBD2|TRBJ2-5
CASSPGLAGPQETQYF
TGTGCCAGCAGCCCGGGACTAGCGGGGCCCCAAGAGACCCAGTACTTC
>-|TRBV5-1|-|TRBJ2-5
CASSMGEQETQYF
TGCGCCAGCAGCATGGGAGAACAAGAGACCCAGTACTTC
>-|TRBV27|-|TRBJ2-7
CASSLLGGEQYF
TGTGCCAGCAGTTTGTTGGGGGGCGAGCAGTACTTC
>-|TRBV11-3|-|TRBJ1-1
CASSLDRGTEAFF
TGTGCCAGCAGCTTAGATAGGGGGACTGAAGCTTTCTTT
>-|TRBV28|-|TRBJ2-7
CASLTGGGRFSYEQYF
TGTGCCAGCCTCACAGGGGGGGGCAGATTCTCCTACGAGCAGTACTTC
>once|TRBV15|-|TRBJ2-2
CATSRDQADTGELFF
TGTGCCACCAGCAGAGATCAAGCCGACACCGGGGAGCTGTTTTTT
>-|TRBV18|-|TRBJ1-2
CASSPPGVSYGYTF
TGTGCCAGCTCACCCCCGGGGGTAAGCTATGGCTACACCTTC
>once|TRBV6-5|-|TRBJ2-5
CASSWFRQETQHF
TGTGCCAGCAGTTGGTTCAGGCAAGAGACCCAGCACTTC
>-|TRBV4-1|-|TRBJ1-1
CASSYGRGWTEAFF
TGCGCCAGCAGCTACGGGAGGGGTTGGACTGAAGCTTTCTTT
>-|TRBV7-2|TRBD2|TRBJ2-7
CASSLIDPAGGPYEQYF
TGTGCCAGCAGCTTAATTGATCCCGCGGGGGGGCCCTACGAGCAGTACTTC
>-|TRBV4-1|TRBD1|TRBJ2-1
CASSHGDSRYEQFF
TGCGCCAGCAGCCACGGGGACAGCAGATATGAGCAGTTCTTC
>-|TRBV19|TRBD1|TRBJ1-1
CASKPGQGRTEAFF
TGTGCCAGTAAACCGGGACAGGGTCGAACTGAAGCTTTCTTT
>-|TRBV7-2|-|TRBJ1-2
CASSLMDLRGYTF
TGTGCCAGCAGCTTAATGGATTTGCGGGGCTACACCTTC
>-|TRBV6-5|-|TRBJ1-6
CASSASGTHNSPLHF
TGTGCCAGCAGTGCCTCCGGGACACATAATTCACCCCTCCACTTT
>-|TRBV10-3|TRBD2|TRBJ2-7
CAISDSGGAKYEQYF
TGTGCCATCAGTGATAGCGGGGGGGCAAAGTACGAGCAGTACTTC
>-|TRBV5-6|TRBD1|TRBJ1-2
CASSFPGQGGGGYTF
TGTGCCAGCAGCTTTCCGGGACAGGGGGGTGGTGGCTACACCTTC
>-|TRBV15|-|TRBJ2-7
CATSRDRGSYEQYF
TGTGCCACCAGCAGAGACAGGGGCTCCTACGAGCAGTACTTC
>-|TRBV7-8|TRBD1|TRBJ1-5
CASSLGGGTEAGPQHF
TGTGCCAGCAGCTTAGGCGGTGGGACAGAAGCAGGTCCCCAGCATTTT
>-|TRBV5-1|TRBD1|TRBJ1-2
CASSYDREDGYTF
TGCGCCAGCAGTTATGACAGGGAGGATGGCTACACCTTC
>-|TRBV19|-|TRBJ1-6
CASTMAGQYNSPLHF
TGTGCCAGTACTATGGCGGGTCAATATAATTCACCCCTCCACTTT
>-|TRBV11-1|TRBD2|TRBJ2-7
CASSYPGRGTYEQYF
TGTGCCAGCAGCTACCCTGGGCGGGGGACCTACGAGCAGTACTTC
>-|TRBV5-4|TRBD1|TRBJ1-2
CASSRGQVEAYGYTF
TGTGCCAGCAGCAGGGGACAGGTTGAAGCCTATGGCTACACCTTC
>-|TRBV4-1|-|TRBJ2-7
CASSQEMRVYYEQYF
TGCGCCAGCAGCCAAGAGATGCGGGTGTACTACGAGCAGTACTTC